Below, 8 T cell receptor beta chains from the same sample are listed, as sequenced in a study of shared clonotypes between healthy human individuals. Data came from immunoSEQ multiplex PCR; TCRdb stores just in-frame clones and leaves some out. The sample consists of over 1.5 million clones, 95% to 99% of them appearing once. The sample taken for sequencing was naive CD4+ T cells sorted from blood. Regarding subset: CD45RA+ positively selected. Receptors originate from a man in his thirties or forties in good health.

This clone was recorded only once. DNA for the CDR3: TGTGCCAGCACCGGCGGAAGGCAGCCCTACGAGCAGTACTTC. Encoded protein: CASTGGRQPYEQYF. This sequence joins TRBV28 and TRBJ2-7; no reliable D call. Germline V gives CDR1 MDHEN, CDR2 SYDVKM. Trimming stripped 7 bases from V and 2 bases from J, with 15 bases between. This CDR3 is 14 amino acids long. The full variable domain, rest sourced from reference TRBV28 and TRBJ2-7, is DVKVTQSSRYLVKRTGEKVFLECVQDMDHENMFWYRQDPGLGLRLIYFSYDVKMKEKGDIPEGYSVSREKKERFSLILESASTNQTSMYLCASTGGRQPYEQYFGPGTRLTVT.

The chain is built from TRBV18 and TRBJ2-7, with D tentatively TRBD1 (6 bases). The CDR3 is 15 amino acids. CDR1 and CDR2 from the germline V gene are KGHSH and LQKENI. The V and J ends lost 3 bases and 5 bases respectively, with 17 bases between them. CDR3 bases: TGTGCCAGCTCACCCTTCCTTCCGGGACAACACGAGCAGTACTTC. Translating gives CASSPFLPGQHEQYF.

The rearrangement joins TRBV19 to TRBJ2-7, with no clear D. Germline loops: CDR1 LNHDA, CDR2 SQIVND (reference sequence). This CDR3 comprises 15 residues. Trimming pared 4 bases from V and 0 bases from J, leaving 13 bases between. The CDR3 DNA reads TGTGCCAGTAGTAGCACCAGTCTCGGCTCCTACGAGCAGTACTTC. Encoded protein: CASSSTSLGSYEQYF.

The V and J genes are TRBV18 and TRBJ2-6; the match to TRBD1 covers 10 bases. The length of the CDR3 is 19 residues. The V gene end was trimmed by 2 bases and the J gene end by 2 bases; junction bases not matched to a gene: 9. Germline-derived CDR1 and CDR2 are KGHSH and LQKENI. The CDR3 DNA follows: TGTGCCAGCTCACCAAGTTGGATCGGGACAGGGGCTGGGGCCAACGTCCTGACTTTC. This sequence encodes CASSPSWIGTGAGANVLTF.

The chain carries TRBV28 and TRBJ2-7; 8 bases map to TRBD1. The ends lost 7 bases at V and 2 bases at J; junction bases unmatched: 7. Germline lookup yields CDR1 MDHEN and CDR2 SYDVKM. The CDR3 spans 14 residues. This chain's CDR3 is CASISGTGPYEQYF. As DNA, the CDR3 is TGTGCCAGCATATCCGGGACAGGACCCTACGAGCAGTACTTC. The complete variable domain, with remaining parts taken from reference TRBV28 and TRBJ2-7, reads DVKVTQSSRYLVKRTGEKVFLECVQDMDHENMFWYRQDPGLGLRLIYFSYDVKMKEKGDIPEGYSVSREKKERFSLILESASTNQTSMYLCASISGTGPYEQYFGPGTRLTVT.

For this clone: Other DNA variants within this sample encode the same CDR3. V gene TRBV5-4 combines with J gene TRBJ2-7; 8 bases map to TRBD1. With V trimmed by 3 bases and J by 1 base, 0 bases remained unmatched. CDR1 is SGHNT and CDR2 is YYREEE in the germline V gene (reference sequence). This CDR3 has 13 amino acids. CDR3 residues: CASSWTGSYEQYF. In DNA form, the CDR3 reads TGTGCCAGCAGCTGGACAGGGTCCTACGAGCAGTACTTC.

The V call is TRBV28, the J call TRBJ1-2; 9 bases match TRBD1. The CDR3 is 12 amino acids. CDR1 and CDR2 from the germline V gene are MDHEN and SYDVKM. Germline trimming cut 8 bases from V and 6 bases from J; bases unmatched to any gene: 4. The chain's CDR3 is CASGRTGDGYTF. Written as DNA, the CDR3 is TGTGCCAGCGGCCGGACAGGGGATGGCTACACCTTC.

V usage is TRBV11-2 and J usage is TRBJ2-5; weak D call: TRBD1 (5 bases). Germline V gene data show CDR1 as SGHAT and CDR2 as FQNNGV. Trimming shortened V by 3 bases and J by 4 bases, and 12 bases separated the two germline ends. This CDR3 has 14 amino acids. The CDR3 reads CASSLGRGGETQYF. The CDR3 bases are TGTGCCAGCAGCTTGGGTAGGGGCGGAGAGACCCAGTACTTC. The whole variable domain, remainder taken from reference TRBV11-2 and TRBJ2-5, is EAGVAQSPRYKIIEKRQSVAFWCNPISGHATLYWYQQILGQGPKLLIQFQNNGVVDDSQLPKDRFSAERLKGVDSTLKIQPAKLEDSAVYLCASSLGRGGETQYFGPGTRLLVL.